The following is a T cell receptor beta chain sequence with its context. The study made its TRB cDNA libraries by 5' RACE, adding UMI labels. TCRdb reprocessed the 5' RACE reads; each CDR3 protein has one entry and no DNA is given. This table lists about 62,000 distinct CDR3 sequences. The sample comes from a study of CXCR3-negative and CXCR3-positive naive CD8 T cells. The CDR3 is 12 amino acids. Germline loops: CDR1 SEHNR, CDR2 FQNEAQ (reference sequence). The sequence was obtained from a human donor in good health. Some clones in this sample may be carry-over from other donors' samples. Material: naive CXCR3- CD8+ T cells from blood. Subset: CD45RO-CCR7+CD27+CD95- naive CD8+ T cells lacking CXCR3 (TNR3-). The chain recombines TRBV7-9 with TRBJ1-1; there is no DNA to check the TCRdb D call of TRBD1. Here the CDR3 reads CASSQGSTEAFF.